These 22 T cell receptor beta chains came from one sample sequenced in a study of T cell changes during pregnancy in multiple sclerosis (dated by TCRdb to about 2019). Library prep was done by the immunoSEQ multiplex PCR assay. The table comes from immuneACCESS by way of TCRdb, which keeps in-frame sequences with V and J called. Part of the clones is missing from these tables; in studies checked, under half for an unresolved V gene and the rest for unknown reasons. A total of 40,000 to 50,000 clones appear in this sample, roughly 95% of them only once. The leading ten clones occupy roughly 0.33% of the sample. The sample was CD4+ T cells from peripheral blood mononuclear cells, taken in the third trimester of pregnancy. Every receptor here comes from a female donor with multiple sclerosis, enrolled in a pregnancy study.

The J gene is TRBJ2-1, the V gene TRBV5-1; D is ambiguous. This CDR3 is built from 15 residues. Deletions cut 6 bases from V and 0 bases from J, with 13 bases between. Germline CDR1 SGHRS, CDR2 YFSETQ. The chain's CDR3 is CASTPRMSSYNEQFF. The CDR3 DNA reads as TGCGCCAGCACTCCGCGGATGAGCTCCTACAATGAGCAGTTCTTC.

This clone was picked up one time. The chain couples TRBV9 to TRBJ1-3; D gene ambiguous. The germline CDR1 and CDR2 sequences are SGDLS and YYNGEE. V lost 0 bases, J lost 4 bases, and 11 bases lay in between. The CDR3 consists of 15 residues. The CDR3 DNA reads TGTGCCAGCAGCGTAGATGGGAGCAGAGGAAACACCATATATTTT. This translates into CASSVDGSRGNTIYF.

The chain carries TRBV18 and TRBJ1-4; 10 nucleotides match TRBD1. Per germline, CDR1 KGHSH and CDR2 LQKENI. The CDR3 extends over 14 amino acids. V lost 4 bases to trimming and J lost 7 bases; unmatched junction nucleotides: 3. CDR3 residues: CASSQTGGTEKLFF. The CDR3 nucleotides read TGTGCCAGCTCACAGACAGGGGGCACTGAAAAACTGTTTTTT.

The chain is built from TRBV27 and TRBJ2-7, with 7 bases identical to TRBD2. Germline CDR1 and CDR2: MNHEY and SMNVEV (reference sequence). The CDR3 runs to 15 residues. With V trimmed by 6 bases and J by 3 bases, 11 bases remained unmatched. Here the CDR3 reads CASSRALAEGYEQYF. In DNA form, the CDR3 reads TGTGCCAGCAGCCGTGCTCTAGCGGAGGGCTACGAGCAGTACTTC.

The genes are TRBV5-4 and TRBJ2-3; D not certain. The V gene lost 0 bases and the J gene lost 0 bases, with 5 bases spanning the gap. The CDR3 is made up of 14 amino acids. The germline gives CDR1 SGHNT, CDR2 YYREEE (reference sequence). CDR3 nucleotide sequence: TGTGCCAGCAGCTTGGACCGGAGCACAGATACGCAGTATTTT. Its protein product is CASSLDRSTDTQYF.

The rearrangement uses TRBV7-2 and TRBJ1-1; D might be TRBD1 (6 bases). The germline V gene encodes CDR1 SGHTA and CDR2 FQGNSA. V lost 1 base and J 0 bases, leaving 9 bases between the germline ends. The CDR3 spans 15 residues. CDR3 DNA: TGTGCCAGCAGCTTAGAGCCAGGGGTGAACACTGAAGCTTTCTTT. This codes for CASSLEPGVNTEAFF. Variable domain in full (rest from reference TRBV7-2 and TRBJ1-1): GAGVSQSPSNKVTEKGKDVELRCDPISGHTALYWYRQSLGQGLEFLIYFQGNSAPDKSGLPSDRFSAERTGGSVSTLTIQRTQQEDSAVYLCASSLEPGVNTEAFFGQGTRLTVV.

This sequence joins TRBV11-1 and TRBJ1-1, with D possibly being TRBD1 (6 bases). Germline CDR1 SGHAT, CDR2 FQDESV (reference sequence). The germline V and J ends were trimmed by 4 bases and 6 bases, with 12 bases remaining between them. This CDR3 is 13 amino acids long. The CDR3 is CASSSIGGAEAFF. CDR3 DNA sequence: TGTGCCAGCAGCTCCATAGGGGGGGCTGAAGCTTTCTTT.

The rearrangement joins TRBV9 to TRBJ2-7; D uncertain. This CDR3 contains 14 residues. V was clipped by 4 bases and J by 0 bases, with 11 bases between them. CDR1 SGDLS and CDR2 YYNGEE come from the germline V gene. The CDR3: CASSPATFSYEQYF. The CDR3 nucleotides are TGTGCCAGCAGCCCCGCGACTTTCTCCTACGAGCAGTACTTC.

The chain links TRBV14 to TRBJ2-2, with D uncertain. CDR3 length: 13 residues. V lost 1 base, J lost 12 bases, and 12 bases lay in between. Germline V gives CDR1 SGHDN, CDR2 FVKESK. Here the CDR3 DNA reads TGTGCCAGCAGCCAAGCGGGTGCCACCAAGCTGTTTTTT. This gives the protein CASSQAGATKLFF.

This clone came up a few times. DNA for the CDR3: TGTGCCAGCAGCACGATAGATTCACCCCTCCACTTT. Translated, it gives CASSTIDSPLHF. The rearrangement uses TRBV11-3 and TRBJ1-6, with D unclear. The V gene lost 5 bases and the J gene lost 8 bases, with 7 bases spanning the gap. The CDR3 length is 12 residues. Germline lookup yields CDR1 SGHNT and CDR2 YENEEA.

J is TRBJ2-5 and V is TRBV6-1; TRBD1 aligns across 9 bases. With 5 bases clipped from V and 4 bases from J, the junction kept 5 bases outside the gene matches. The CDR3 spans 14 residues. The germline V gene encodes CDR1 MNHNS and CDR2 SASEGT. CDR3 protein: CASSRDREGETQYF. As DNA, the CDR3 is TGTGCCAGCAGTAGGGACAGGGAAGGAGAGACCCAGTACTTC.

The chain has TRBV6-1 and TRBJ2-7; 8 bases align to TRBD1. The trim removed 0 bases at V and 3 bases at J, leaving 10 bases unmatched. CDR1 is MNHNS and CDR2 is SASEGT in the germline V gene. The CDR3 consists of 17 residues. CDR3 coding DNA: TGTGCCAGCAGTGAAGCGCAGGGGGCACCTGATGTCTACGAGCAGTACTTC. Amino acids: CASSEAQGAPDVYEQYF.

The gene calls are TRBV2 and TRBJ2-7, with TRBD1 matching 7 bases. There are 16 residues in the CDR3. Germline trimming cut 7 bases from V and 7 bases from J; bases unmatched to any gene: 19. The germline V gene encodes CDR1 SNHLY and CDR2 FYNNEI. This CDR3 is CASTLTGQITTSEQYF. DNA for the CDR3: TGTGCCAGCACTCTCACGGGACAGATCACTACGTCGGAGCAGTACTTC.

This clone was counted once. The V call is TRBV29-1, the J call TRBJ2-2; TRBD2 matches at 11 bases. Germline V lookup: CDR1 SQVTM, CDR2 ANQGSEA. This CDR3 is 15 amino acids long. Trimming cost V 6 bases and J 0 bases; bases outside gene matches: 3. The CDR3 loop is CSVRGLAANTGELFF. CDR3 coding DNA: TGCAGCGTCCGGGGACTAGCGGCGAACACCGGGGAGCTGTTTTTT.

The gene calls are TRBV5-4 and TRBJ2-2; TRBD2 agrees at 10 bases. In germline, CDR1 is SGHNT, CDR2 YYREEE (reference sequence). Trimming at V came to 3 bases and at J to 7 bases, leaving 9 bases not matched to a gene. The CDR3 sequence is 16 residues long. The CDR3 region has the DNA TGTGCCAGCAGCTCACTAGCGGGAAGGGGAAGCGGGGAGCTGTTTTTT. Amino acids: CASSSLAGRGSGELFF.

The gene calls are TRBV5-8 and TRBJ1-5, with TRBD1 matching 7 bases. This CDR3 has 15 residues. CDR1 SGHTS and CDR2 YDEGEE come from the germline V gene. With 4 bases clipped from V and 5 bases from J, the junction kept 9 bases outside the gene matches. CDR3 DNA: TGTGCCAGCAGCGCGGGCATAACAGGGGATCAGCCCCAGCATTTT. It yields the protein CASSAGITGDQPQHF. Full variable domain (rest looked up from reference TRBV5-8 and TRBJ1-5): EAGVTQSPTHLIKTRGQQATLRCSPISGHTSVYWYQQALGLGLQFLLWYDEGEERNRGNFPPRFSGRQFPNYSSELNVNALELEDSALYLCASSAGITGDQPQHFGDGTRLSIL.

The genes are TRBV19 and TRBJ2-1, with 8 bases aligning to TRBD2. The CDR3 length is 15 residues. V lost 5 bases to trimming and J lost 5 bases; unmatched junction nucleotides: 8. Germline V gene data show CDR1 as LNHDA and CDR2 as SQIVND (reference sequence). CDR3 DNA: TGTGCCAGTAGTCCCGGGAGGGACAAGCACAATGAGCAGTTCTTC. It translates to CASSPGRDKHNEQFF.

The chain has TRBV7-8 and TRBJ1-3; perhaps TRBD1 as D (6 bases). Germline V gene data show CDR1 as SGHVS and CDR2 as FQNEAQ. CDR3 length: 16 amino acids. Trimming removed 7 bases from V and 4 bases from J, with 20 bases in between. CDR3 loop: CASTPVWGGSGNTIYF. In nucleotides, the CDR3 is TGTGCCAGCACCCCCGTCTGGGGGGGCTCAGGAAACACCATATATTTT.

The chain combines TRBV5-1 with TRBJ1-1; D is undetermined. V dropped 4 bases and J dropped 0 bases, with 16 bases sitting between them. CDR1 SGHRS and CDR2 YFSETQ come from the germline V gene. This CDR3 has 16 residues. The chain's CDR3 is CASSIHPTRMNTEAFF. As DNA, the CDR3 is TGCGCCAGCAGCATACACCCGACGAGGATGAACACTGAAGCTTTCTTT.

The chain employs TRBV28 and TRBJ2-7; the match to TRBD1 covers 7 bases. CDR3 length: 15 residues. V dropped 4 bases and J dropped 0; count of bases not matched to a gene: 6. The V gene's germline CDR1 is MDHEN and CDR2 SYDVKM. CDR3 nucleotides: TGTGCCAGCAGTTCCGAGGACAGGATCTCCTACGAGCAGTACTTC. Its translation: CASSSEDRISYEQYF.

The chain has TRBV6-1 and TRBJ1-1; 7 positions agree with TRBD1. There are 11 residues in the CDR3. Per the germline V gene, CDR1 is MNHNS and CDR2 is SASEGT. The CDR3 spells CATNRGSEAFF. DNA of the CDR3: TGTGCTACTAACAGGGGTTCTGAAGCTTTCTTT.

This clone was seen once. The chain carries TRBV18 and TRBJ1-5; 7 positions match TRBD1. Per the germline V gene, CDR1 is KGHSH and CDR2 is LQKENI. The V segment lost 3 bases and the J segment 10 bases; nucleotides outside the gene matches: 18. The CDR3 is made up of 17 amino acids. The CDR3 loop reads CASSPLGQDLGRSPQHF. The CDR3 DNA is TGTGCCAGCTCACCTCTTGGACAGGACTTAGGGCGAAGTCCCCAGCATTTT. Full variable domain (outside the CDR3, taken from reference TRBV18 and TRBJ1-5): NAGVMQNPRHLVRRRGQEARLRCSPMKGHSHVYWYRQLPEEGLKFMVYLQKENIIDESGMPKERFSAEFPKEGPSILRIQQVVRGDSAAYFCASSPLGQDLGRSPQHFGDGTRLSIL.